These 11 T cell receptor beta chains share one sample of origin, sequenced in a study of T cell repertoires in aging, cancer and after chemotherapy. TRB rearrangements spanning V, D and J were amplified using mixed TRB-A/B primers. TCRdb reanalysed the multiplex PCR reads using MiXCR and keeps one entry per CDR3 protein. The sample consists of about 3,000 distinct CDR3 sequences, more than 20% of them appearing once. Amplification of TCR beta used genomic DNA extracted from peripheral blood. The sample was blood. These receptor sequences come from a human donor with a solid tumor.

As regards this clonotype: It may be a read error: a sequence one base away is much more abundant. The chain is built from TRBV29-1 and TRBJ1-6; perhaps TRBD1 as D (5 bases). V was trimmed by 5 bases and J by 8 bases, leaving 16 bases between them. Germline CDR1 reads SQVTM; CDR2 reads ANQGSEA. The CDR3 consists of 14 residues. The CDR3 region is CSVRLHRLDSPLHF. The CDR3 nucleotides read TGCAGCGTTCGCTTACACAGGCTCGATTCACCCCTCCACTTT.

This clonotype was counted only a few times. This chain joins TRBV6-6 and TRBJ1-5; no clear D. Germline CDR1 reads MNHNY; CDR2 reads SVGAGI (reference sequence). The CDR3 spans 14 residues. Deletions cut 1 base from V and 0 bases from J, with 4 bases between. The CDR3: CASSYFPSNQPQHF. The CDR3 nucleotides read TGTGCCAGCAGTTACTTTCCTAGCAATCAGCCCCAGCATTTT.

The rearrangement uses TRBV6-5 and TRBJ2-7; TRBD2 might be the D (6 bases). V was cut by 4 bases and J by 4 bases, with 14 bases left in between. The CDR3 sequence is 14 residues long. Germline V gene data show CDR1 as MNHEY and CDR2 as SVGAGI. CDR3 in DNA: TGTGCCAGCAGTTCCGGGGGACTTTCTTACGAGCAGTACTTC. Its translation is CASSSGGLSYEQYF.

This clonotype was observed a few times. CDR3 in DNA: TGTGCCACCAGTAATTCCAGGGACAGCAATCAGCCCCAGCATTTT. As protein: CATSNSRDSNQPQHF. The rearrangement links TRBV24-1 to TRBJ1-5; maybe TRBD1 (5 bases). Trimming cost V 6 bases and J 1 base, with 12 bases left between them. The length of the CDR3 is 15 residues. CDR1 is KGHDR and CDR2 is SFDVKD in the germline V gene.

By share of the sample, this clonotype is medium-sized. The CDR3 here is CASSSRQGSSGNTIYF. CDR3 sequence (DNA): TGTGCCAGCAGCTCTAGACAGGGGAGCTCTGGAAACACCATATATTTT. The V call is TRBV7-9, the J call TRBJ1-3; 8 nucleotides line up with TRBD1. Per the germline V gene, CDR1 is SEHNR and CDR2 is FQNEAQ (reference sequence). J was trimmed by 0 bases and V by 4 bases; bases with no gene match: 5. This CDR3 has 16 amino acids.

This clonotype was picked up a small number of times. Here the CDR3 DNA reads TGTGCCAGCAGTCCCGGAGGCGGGGGGCGGGGGAATGAGCAGTTCTTC. This encodes CASSPGGGGRGNEQFF. This chain joins TRBV12-3 or TRBV12-4 and TRBJ2-1; 8 bases are shared with TRBD2. The V segment lost 5 bases and the J segment 7 bases; nucleotides outside the gene matches: 13. CDR3 length: 16 amino acids.

This clonotype showed up just a few times. The rearrangement links TRBV20-1 to TRBJ1-6; D is unresolved. This CDR3 is 16 amino acids long. The germline CDR1 and CDR2 sequences are DFQATT and SNEGSKA (reference sequence). V gave up 0 bases and J gave up 0 bases, with 9 bases separating them. Written as DNA, the CDR3 is TGCAGTGCTAGAGATAGACGGAGCTCCTATAATTCACCCCTCCACTTT. Amino acid sequence: CSARDRRSSYNSPLHF.

This clonotype is judged medium-sized. The chain joins TRBV6-5 to TRBJ1-1; D remains ambiguous. CDR3 length equals 11 residues. Per the germline V gene, CDR1 is MNHEY and CDR2 is SVGAGI. Deletions cut 8 bases from V and 0 bases from J, with 4 bases between. CDR3 bases: TGTGCCAGCCAAGTGAACACTGAAGCTTTCTTT. It encodes CASQVNTEAFF.

In the case of this clonotype: A read error may account for a junction end that differs from germline. The chain has TRBV4-3 and TRBJ2-7, with 8 bases matching TRBD2. The CDR3 totals 19 residues. Germline-derived CDR1 and CDR2 are LGHNA and YSLEER. CDR3 sequence: CASSQEPSSLAGGTYEQYF. CDR3 nucleotide sequence: TGTGCCAGCAGCCAAGAACCCTCCTCCCTGGCGGGGGGAACCTACGAGCAGTACTTC.

The chain has TRBV6-6 and TRBJ1-6; D ambiguous. Germline V gene sequence: CDR1 MNHNY, CDR2 SVGAGI (reference sequence). CDR3 length equals 14 residues. V gave up 5 bases and J gave up 6 bases, with 11 bases separating them. The CDR3 nucleotides are TGTGCCAGCAGTCCGGACCTGGGTAATTCACCCCTCCACTTT. This translates into CASSPDLGNSPLHF.

By sample share, this clonotype is medium-sized. The gene calls are TRBV19 and TRBJ2-2; no clear D. The CDR3 has 13 residues. The V end lost 0 bases, the J end lost 5 bases, and 4 bases lay between the germline ends. Per germline, CDR1 LNHDA and CDR2 SQIVND (reference sequence). The CDR3 region is CASSIDDTGELFF. Written as DNA, the CDR3 is TGTGCCAGTAGTATAGACGATACCGGGGAGCTGTTTTTT.